These 4 T cell receptor beta chains share one sample of origin, sequenced in a study of cytomegalovirus exposure and HLA in healthy donors. Use of 60 Vbeta and 13 Jbeta primers characterized the PCR. Profiling relied on immunoSEQ multiplex PCR, and the TCRdb table lists in-frame clones only, not all of them. Here the sample spans hundreds of thousands of clones, 82% being singletons. The source material was PBMCs. The receptors come from a middle-aged man in good health and CMV-seropositive.

The chain combines TRBV7-3 with TRBJ2-2; TRBD2 matches 13 bases. Germline CDR1 reads SGHTA; CDR2 reads FQGTGA. The CDR3 has 16 amino acids. The junction had 7 bases not matched to a gene; V was cut back by 4 bases and J by 8 bases. CDR3 DNA: TGTGCCAGCAGCTCCGGGACTAGCGGGGCTAGGGGGGAGCTGTTTTTT. Encoded protein: CASSSGTSGARGELFF.

The V and J genes are TRBV5-5 and TRBJ2-7, with 12 nucleotides matching TRBD1. V lost 4 bases and J lost 4; bases outside the gene matches: 3. Germline V gene lookup returns CDR1 SGHKS and CDR2 YYEKEE (reference sequence). The CDR3 is made up of 14 amino acids. CDR3 in DNA: TGTGCCAGCAGCCTGGGACAGGGGGCATACGAGCAGTACGTC. Encoded protein: CASSLGQGAYEQYV.

The chain's CDR3 is CASSTKLSGYNEQFF. The DNA of the CDR3 is TGTGCCAGCAGCACGAAACTTAGCGGCTACAATGAGCAGTTCTTC. The rearrangement uses TRBV5-4 and TRBJ2-1, with a possible D match to TRBD2 (6 bases). CDR1 SGHNT and CDR2 YYREEE come from the germline V gene (reference sequence). V was shortened by 4 bases and J by 3 bases, with 14 bases between the two germline ends. This CDR3 is 15 amino acids long.

V is TRBV5-1 and J is TRBJ1-1; D is ambiguous. Trimming left V 0 bases short and J 1 base short, with 4 bases between. In germline, CDR1 is SGHRS, CDR2 YFSETQ. The CDR3 extends over 13 amino acids. The CDR3 nucleotides are TGCGCCAGCAGCTTGGACACGAACACTGAAGCTTTCTTT. Translation gives CASSLDTNTEAFF.